The source of this T cell receptor (beta chain) is a study of cytomegalovirus exposure and HLA in healthy donors. Notes on the study in general: Later, TCR association rates were found to vary by HLA locus, highest for DRB1 and lowest for HLA-C. The authors considered a cluster of highly shared sequence variants likely to be a sequencing artifact. Analysis performed later found more than 15,000 TCR beta sequences associated with HLA alleles at 0.05 false discovery rate.

Use of 60 Vbeta and 13 Jbeta primers characterized the PCR. Produced via immunoSEQ multiplex PCR; TCRdb's table is partial and in-frame only. The sample shows some 160,000 clones, around 77% of them seen only once. Germline V gene sequence: CDR1 KGHSH, CDR2 LQKENI. Trimming took 4 bases from V and 5 from J; bases not matched to a gene: 7. The CDR3 contains 16 residues. This clone was picked up one time. Its matching antigen is unknown. Sequenced: PBMCs. This sequence was found in a man aged 50-59 years in good health and CMV-seropositive. The chain couples TRBV18 to TRBJ2-3; TRBD2 matches at 12 bases. This chain's CDR3 is CASSHRLAGDRDTQYF. DNA of the CDR3: TGTGCCAGCTCACACAGACTAGCGGGGGACCGAGATACGCAGTATTTT.